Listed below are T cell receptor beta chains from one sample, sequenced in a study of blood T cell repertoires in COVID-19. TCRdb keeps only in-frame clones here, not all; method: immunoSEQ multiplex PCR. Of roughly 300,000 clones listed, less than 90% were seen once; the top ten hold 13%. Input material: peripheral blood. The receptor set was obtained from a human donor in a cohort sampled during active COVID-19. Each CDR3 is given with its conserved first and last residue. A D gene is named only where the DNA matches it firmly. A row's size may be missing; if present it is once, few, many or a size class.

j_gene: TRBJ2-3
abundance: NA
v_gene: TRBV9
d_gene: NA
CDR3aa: CASSVGTASTDTQYF
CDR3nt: TGTGCCAGCAGCGTAGGGACAGCGAGCACAGATACGCAGTATTTT

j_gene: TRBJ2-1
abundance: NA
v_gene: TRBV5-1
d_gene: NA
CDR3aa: CASSLSSGPLQFEQFF
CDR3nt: TGCGCCAGCAGCTTGTCCAGCGGGCCCCTTCAATTTGAGCAGTTCTTC

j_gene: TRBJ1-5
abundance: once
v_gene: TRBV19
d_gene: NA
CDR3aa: CASRETGIASGPQHF
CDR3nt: TGTGCCAGTAGAGAAACAGGGATCGCTTCAGGGCCCCAGCATTTT

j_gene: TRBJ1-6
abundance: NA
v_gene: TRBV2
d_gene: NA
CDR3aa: CASSEWALTGSPLHF
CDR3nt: TGTGCCAGCAGTGAATGGGCCCTTACAGGTTCACCCCTCCACTTT

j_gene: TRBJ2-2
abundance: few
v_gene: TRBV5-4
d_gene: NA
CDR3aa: CASSSFFGGTGELFF
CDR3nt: TGTGCCAGCAGCTCTTTTTTTGGGGGGACCGGGGAGCTGTTTTTT

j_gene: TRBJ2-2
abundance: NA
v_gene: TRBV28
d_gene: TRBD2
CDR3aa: CASLDSGRSTGELFF
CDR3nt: TGTGCCAGCTTGGATAGCGGGAGGAGCACCGGGGAGCTGTTTTTT

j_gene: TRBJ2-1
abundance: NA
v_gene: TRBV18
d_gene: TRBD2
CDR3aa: CASSPGFGTSQNEQFF
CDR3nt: TGTGCCAGCTCACCAGGTTTTGGGACTAGCCAAAATGAGCAGTTCTTC

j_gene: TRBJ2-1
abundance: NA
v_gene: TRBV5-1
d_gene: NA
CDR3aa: CASSPAGNYYNEQFF
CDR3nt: TGCGCCAGCAGCCCCGCGGGGAACTACTACAATGAGCAGTTCTTC

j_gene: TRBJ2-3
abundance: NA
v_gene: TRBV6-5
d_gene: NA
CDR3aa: CATLGGGTDTQYF
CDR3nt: TGTGCCACCCTCGGGGGAGGCACAGATACGCAGTATTTT

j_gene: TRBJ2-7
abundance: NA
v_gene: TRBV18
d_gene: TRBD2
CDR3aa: CASSQGLAGEEQYF
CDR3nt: TGTGCCAGCTCACAAGGACTAGCGGGAGAAGAGCAGTACTTC

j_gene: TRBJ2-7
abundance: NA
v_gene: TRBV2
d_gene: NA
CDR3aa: CASSDGVIDEQYF
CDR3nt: TGTGCCAGCAGTGACGGAGTGATTGACGAGCAGTACTTC

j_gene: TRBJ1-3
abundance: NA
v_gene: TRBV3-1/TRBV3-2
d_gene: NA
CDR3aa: CASSGPTEPFEDTIYF
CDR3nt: TGTGCCAGCAGCGGACCGACAGAGCCGTTTGAGGACACCATATATTTT

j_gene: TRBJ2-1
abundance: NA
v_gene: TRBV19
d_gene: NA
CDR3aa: CASTRGSGVIYNEQFF
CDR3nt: TGTGCCAGTACAAGGGGGTCCGGGGTTATCTACAATGAGCAGTTCTTC

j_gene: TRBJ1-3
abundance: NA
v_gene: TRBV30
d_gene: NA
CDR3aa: CAWGWRGTMDGNTIYF
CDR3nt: TGTGCCTGGGGATGGAGGGGCACGATGGATGGAAACACCATATATTTT

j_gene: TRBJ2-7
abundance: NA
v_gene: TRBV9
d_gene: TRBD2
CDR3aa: CASSPLAGAENEQYF
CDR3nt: TGTGCCAGCAGCCCTTTAGCGGGAGCGGAGAACGAGCAGTACTTC

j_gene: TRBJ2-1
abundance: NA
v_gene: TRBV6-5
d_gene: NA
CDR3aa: CASRFRQAGNEQFF
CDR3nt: TGTGCCAGCAGATTCAGACAGGCAGGCAATGAGCAGTTCTTC

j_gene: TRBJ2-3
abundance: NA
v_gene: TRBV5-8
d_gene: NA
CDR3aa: CASSLAGGGIDTQYF
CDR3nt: TGTGCCAGCAGCTTGGCCGGTGGAGGGATAGATACGCAGTATTTT

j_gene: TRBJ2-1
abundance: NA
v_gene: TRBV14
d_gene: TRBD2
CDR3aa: CASSQVRLAGVNEQFF
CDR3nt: TGTGCCAGCAGCCAAGTACGACTAGCGGGAGTAAATGAGCAGTTCTTC

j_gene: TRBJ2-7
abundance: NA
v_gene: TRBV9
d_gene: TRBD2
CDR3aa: CASSVAPRTSGREQYF
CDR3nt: TGTGCCAGCAGCGTAGCCCCTCGGACTAGCGGGCGCGAGCAGTACTTC

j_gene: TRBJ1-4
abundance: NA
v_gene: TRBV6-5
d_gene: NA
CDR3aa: CASHPRTSTNEKLFF
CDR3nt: TGTGCCAGCCACCCCCGGACATCAACTAATGAAAAACTGTTTTTT

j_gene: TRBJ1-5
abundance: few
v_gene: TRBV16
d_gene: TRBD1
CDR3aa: CASSRSGTGGDQPQHF
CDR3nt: TGTGCCAGCAGCCGGTCCGGGACAGGGGGGGATCAGCCCCAGCATTTT

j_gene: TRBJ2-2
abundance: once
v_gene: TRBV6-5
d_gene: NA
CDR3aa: CASRPGTLYTGELFF
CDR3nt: TGTGCCAGCAGACCCGGGACTCTCTACACCGGGGAGCTGTTTTTT